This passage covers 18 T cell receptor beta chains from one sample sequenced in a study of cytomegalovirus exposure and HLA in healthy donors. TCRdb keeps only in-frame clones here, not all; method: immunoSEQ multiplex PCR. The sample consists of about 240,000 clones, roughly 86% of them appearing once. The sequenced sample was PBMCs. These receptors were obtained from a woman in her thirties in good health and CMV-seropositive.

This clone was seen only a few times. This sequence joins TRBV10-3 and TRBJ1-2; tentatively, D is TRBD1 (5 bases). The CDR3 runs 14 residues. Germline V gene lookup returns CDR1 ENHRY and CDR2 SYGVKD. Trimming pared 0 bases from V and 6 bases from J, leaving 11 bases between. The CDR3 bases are TGTGCCATCAGTGAGTCATGGGGGGTCGATGGCTACACCTTC. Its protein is CAISESWGVDGYTF.

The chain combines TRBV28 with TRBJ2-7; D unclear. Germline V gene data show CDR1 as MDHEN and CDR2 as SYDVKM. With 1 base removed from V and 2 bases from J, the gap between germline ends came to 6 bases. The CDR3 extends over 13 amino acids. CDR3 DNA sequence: TGTGCCAGCAGTTTATATGGGCCCTACGAGCAGTACTTC. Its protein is CASSLYGPYEQYF.

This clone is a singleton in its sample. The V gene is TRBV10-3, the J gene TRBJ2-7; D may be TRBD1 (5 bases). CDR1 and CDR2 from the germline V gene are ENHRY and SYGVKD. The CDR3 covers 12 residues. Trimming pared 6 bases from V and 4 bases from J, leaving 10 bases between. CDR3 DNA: TGTGCCATCAGCCAACAGGAATACGAGCAGTACTTC. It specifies CAISQQEYEQYF.

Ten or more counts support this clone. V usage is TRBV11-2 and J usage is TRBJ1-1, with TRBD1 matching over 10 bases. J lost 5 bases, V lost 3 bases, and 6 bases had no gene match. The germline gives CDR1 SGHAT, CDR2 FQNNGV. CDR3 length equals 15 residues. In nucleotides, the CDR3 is TGTGCCAGCAGCTTGACAGGGGGCGCAGGTACTGAAGCTTTCTTT. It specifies CASSLTGGAGTEAFF.

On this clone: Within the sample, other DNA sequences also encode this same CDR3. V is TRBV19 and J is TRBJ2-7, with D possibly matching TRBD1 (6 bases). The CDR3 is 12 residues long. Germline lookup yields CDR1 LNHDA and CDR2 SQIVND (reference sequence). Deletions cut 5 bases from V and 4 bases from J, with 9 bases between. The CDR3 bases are TGTGCCAGTAGTCTACAGGGTTACGAGCAGTACTTC. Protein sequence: CASSLQGYEQYF.

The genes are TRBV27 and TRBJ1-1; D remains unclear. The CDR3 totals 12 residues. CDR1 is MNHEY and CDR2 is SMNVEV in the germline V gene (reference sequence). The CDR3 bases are TGTGTAACCGGACGGCCGGGAACTGAAGCTTTCTTT. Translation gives CVTGRPGTEAFF.

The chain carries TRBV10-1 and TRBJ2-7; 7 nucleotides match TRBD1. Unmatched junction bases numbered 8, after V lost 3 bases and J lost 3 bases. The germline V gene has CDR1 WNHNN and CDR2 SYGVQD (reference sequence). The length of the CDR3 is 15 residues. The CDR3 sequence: CASSEGAGGFYEQYF. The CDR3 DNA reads TGCGCCAGCAGTGAAGGAGCAGGGGGATTCTACGAGCAGTACTTC.

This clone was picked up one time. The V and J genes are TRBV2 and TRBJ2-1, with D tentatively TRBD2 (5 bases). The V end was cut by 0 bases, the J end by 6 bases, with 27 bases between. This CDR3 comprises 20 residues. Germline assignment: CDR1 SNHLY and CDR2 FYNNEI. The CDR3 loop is CASSEALQGLARVRGNEQFF. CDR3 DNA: TGTGCCAGCAGTGAAGCGCTTCAAGGGCTAGCTCGTGTCCGGGGCAATGAGCAGTTCTTC.

Here the CDR3 DNA reads TGTGCCAGCAGTTGGGGACAGGGGACGAACACCGGGGAGCTGTTTTTT. This codes for CASSWGQGTNTGELFF. The V gene is TRBV6-6, the J gene TRBJ2-2; 10 nucleotides match TRBD1. The CDR3 has 16 residues. Germline loops: CDR1 MNHNY, CDR2 SVGAGI (reference sequence). J was trimmed by 0 bases and V by 4 bases; bases with no gene match: 2.

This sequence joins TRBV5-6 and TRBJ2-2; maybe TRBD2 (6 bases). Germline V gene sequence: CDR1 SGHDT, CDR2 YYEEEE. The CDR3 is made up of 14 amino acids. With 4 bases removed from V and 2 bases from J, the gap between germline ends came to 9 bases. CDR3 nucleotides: TGTGCCAGCAGCCCGGGACTTAACACCGGGGAGCTGTTTTTT. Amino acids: CASSPGLNTGELFF.

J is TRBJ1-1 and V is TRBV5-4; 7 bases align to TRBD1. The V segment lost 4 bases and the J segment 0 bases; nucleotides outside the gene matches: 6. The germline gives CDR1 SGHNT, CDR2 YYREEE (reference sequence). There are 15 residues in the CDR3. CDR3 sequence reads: CASSPKGALNTEAFF. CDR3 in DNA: TGTGCCAGCAGCCCGAAGGGGGCCCTGAACACTGAAGCTTTCTTT.

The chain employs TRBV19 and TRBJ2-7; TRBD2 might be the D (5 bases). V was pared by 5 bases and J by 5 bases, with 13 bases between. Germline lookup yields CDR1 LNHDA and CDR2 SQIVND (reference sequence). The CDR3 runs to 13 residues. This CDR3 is CASSVVEGNEQYF. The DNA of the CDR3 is TGTGCCAGTAGTGTGGTCGAGGGTAACGAGCAGTACTTC.

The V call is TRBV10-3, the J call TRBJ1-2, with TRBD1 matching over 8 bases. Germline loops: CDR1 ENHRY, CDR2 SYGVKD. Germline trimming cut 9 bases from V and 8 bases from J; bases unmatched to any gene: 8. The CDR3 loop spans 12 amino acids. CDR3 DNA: TGTGCCATTCGGGACAGGTACACCGGCTACACCTTC. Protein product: CAIRDRYTGYTF.

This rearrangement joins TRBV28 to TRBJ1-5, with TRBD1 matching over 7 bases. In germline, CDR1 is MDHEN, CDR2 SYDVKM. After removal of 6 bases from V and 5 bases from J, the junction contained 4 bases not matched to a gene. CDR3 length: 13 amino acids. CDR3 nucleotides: TGTGCCAGCAGCCGGGACAGCGATCAGCCCCAGCATTTT. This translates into CASSRDSDQPQHF. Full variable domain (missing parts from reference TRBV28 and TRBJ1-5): DVKVTQSSRYLVKRTGEKVFLECVQDMDHENMFWYRQDPGLGLRLIYFSYDVKMKEKGDIPEGYSVSREKKERFSLILESASTNQTSMYLCASSRDSDQPQHFGDGTRLSIL.

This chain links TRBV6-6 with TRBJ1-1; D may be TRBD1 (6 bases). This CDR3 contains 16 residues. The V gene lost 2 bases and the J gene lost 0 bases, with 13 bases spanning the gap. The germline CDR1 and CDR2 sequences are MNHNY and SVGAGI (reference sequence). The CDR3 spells CASSYPRTAVNTEAFF. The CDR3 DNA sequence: TGTGCCAGCAGTTACCCCCGGACAGCAGTGAACACTGAAGCTTTCTTT.

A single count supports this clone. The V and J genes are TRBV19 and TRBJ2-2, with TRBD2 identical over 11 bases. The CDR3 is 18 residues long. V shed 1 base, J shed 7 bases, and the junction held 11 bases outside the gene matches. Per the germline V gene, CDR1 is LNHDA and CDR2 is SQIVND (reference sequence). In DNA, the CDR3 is TGTGCCAGTAGTATAGCAACACTAGCGGGAGAAGTCGGCGGGGAGCTGTTTTTT. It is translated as CASSIATLAGEVGGELFF.

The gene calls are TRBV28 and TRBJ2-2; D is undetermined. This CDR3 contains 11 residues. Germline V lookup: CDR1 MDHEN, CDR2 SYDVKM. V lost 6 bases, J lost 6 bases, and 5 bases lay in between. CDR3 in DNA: TGTGCCAGCAGCCTGTCCGGGGAGCTGTTTTTT. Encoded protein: CASSLSGELFF.

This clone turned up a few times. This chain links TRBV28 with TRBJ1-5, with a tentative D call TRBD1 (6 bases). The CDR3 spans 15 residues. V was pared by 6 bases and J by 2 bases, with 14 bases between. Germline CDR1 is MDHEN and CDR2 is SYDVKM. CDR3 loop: CASRLGGAGNQPQHF. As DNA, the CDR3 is TGTGCCAGCAGGCTAGGGGGGGCTGGCAATCAGCCCCAGCATTTT.